Sequencing of this T cell receptor (beta chain) was carried out in a study of T cell repertoires in ileal Crohn's disease (dated 2019 in TCRdb). Describing the broader study: The median duration of disease was around 7.3 years, and at the time of surgery around 36% of patients were active smokers. Every patient underwent surgery because of a complication, which was stricturing disease in around 61% and penetrating disease in around 39%. Postoperative therapy was given to about half of the patients, with thiopurines administered to 11 patients and anti-TNF agents administered to 18 patients. The M6 samples were biopsies of the neoterminal ileum collected during postoperative colonoscopy. TCR repertoire analysis was performed in around 57 Crohn's disease patients drawn from a prospective multicentre cohort. The study was conducted in parallel with a multicentre cohort built to find predictors of early endoscopic recurrence after ileocolonic resection. A Rutgeerts score above i0 was used to define endoscopic postoperative recurrence. A total of some 150 mucosal samples from around 57 patients were sequenced, collected from several sites on the surgical specimen and at postoperative endoscopy.

Details on this clone: Its antigen is not yet known. Within one base of it there is no much larger clone, and no base qualities were kept.

Around 550 nanograms of biopsy DNA per sample were submitted for commercial TCRB immunosequencing. A two-step, amplification bias-controlled multiplex PCR was used by Adaptive Biotechnology to amplify CDR3 regions from genomic DNA. Primers for every V and J gene segment were used in the first PCR, and barcodes and Illumina adapters were added in the second PCR. CDR3 libraries were sequenced using an Illumina instrument. Turning to the authors' computational methods: Analysis combined the vendor-provided pipelines with custom analysis of raw data in R/Bioconductor under R version 3.3.0. Clonality, which ranges from 0 to 1, was calculated as the inverse of the normalised Shannon entropy across all productive clones. High-frequency clones were defined as the share of the repertoire taken up by the top 100 clones, keeping only clones that passed a 95% confidence test. Overlap between samples was measured with the Morisita-Horn index, while repertoire diversity was measured with the Simpson index. Drawn from immuneACCESS, this table holds only the in-frame rearrangements with V and J called that TCRdb kept. Clones are partly lost; checked studies trace under half to an unresolved V gene and leave the rest unexplained. V and J calls plus clone size are reproduced from that table; the DNA served to infer D and trimming. Recorded for this sample are about 10,000 clones; 70% to 85% of them occurred a single time. 15% to 20% of the sample is held by the ten biggest clonotypes.

The time point label on this specimen signifies: neoterminal ileum biopsy at postoperative endoscopy, about 6 months after surgery. Adults with ileal or ileocolonic Crohn's disease for whom ileocolonic resection was indicated were considered eligible. Whole ileal mucosal biopsies were kept frozen at -80 degrees C prior to DNA extraction. Genomic DNA was isolated from frozen whole biopsies using a TRizol-based method, and the DNA was quantified with a NanoDrop 2000 spectrophotometer. The study at large found these results: More high-frequency clones were carried by sorted CD8 T cells than by CD4 T cells, suggesting that mucosal expansions were mainly CD8. Higher percentages of high-frequency clones at the time of surgery were linked to endoscopic recurrence, and every patient with clonality above 26.8% (18/57) had recurrence. A significantly higher proportion of clonal expansions was observed in active smokers at surgery than in non-smokers (about 25% vs 20%, p=0.02). Within the first year after surgery, the timing of postoperative endoscopy varied, and the median delay was roughly 6.6 months. Only a subgroup of patients, of unstated size, had their mucosal CD4 and CD8 T cells sorted and sequenced.

The CDR3 holds 14 amino acids from the cysteine to the phenylalanine. Of the read, only the CDR3 DNA is kept; its 42 bases are in frame from base 1. The specimen was ileal tissue. The V gene is TRBV12-2 and the J gene is TRBJ2-3; the table's D call of TRBD1 was not tested on the DNA. TRBV12-2 is deemed a pseudogene. This clonotype was sampled from an adult with Crohn's disease. The base sequence is TGTGCAAGTCGCTCTACAGGGGCCACAGATACGCAGTATTTT. Its coded protein is CASRSTGATDTQYF.